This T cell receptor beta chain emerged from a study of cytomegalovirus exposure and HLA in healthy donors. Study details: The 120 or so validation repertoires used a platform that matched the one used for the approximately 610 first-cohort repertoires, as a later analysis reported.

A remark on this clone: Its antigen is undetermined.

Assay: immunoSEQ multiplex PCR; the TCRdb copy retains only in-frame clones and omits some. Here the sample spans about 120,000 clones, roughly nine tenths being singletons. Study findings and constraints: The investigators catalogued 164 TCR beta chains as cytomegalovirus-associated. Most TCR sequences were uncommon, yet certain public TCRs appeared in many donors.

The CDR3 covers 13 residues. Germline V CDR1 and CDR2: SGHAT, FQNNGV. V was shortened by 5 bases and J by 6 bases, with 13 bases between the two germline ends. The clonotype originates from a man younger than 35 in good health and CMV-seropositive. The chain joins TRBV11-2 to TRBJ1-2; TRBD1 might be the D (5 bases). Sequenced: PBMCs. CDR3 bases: TGTGCCAGCAGCCCGACGGGGGTTGATGGCTACACCTTC. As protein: CASSPTGVDGYTF. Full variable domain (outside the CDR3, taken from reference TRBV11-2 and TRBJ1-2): EAGVAQSPRYKIIEKRQSVAFWCNPISGHATLYWYQQILGQGPKLLIQFQNNGVVDDSQLPKDRFSAERLKGVDSTLKIQPAKLEDSAVYLCASSPTGVDGYTFGSGTRLTVV.